The clone carrying this T cell receptor (beta chain) was recorded at least ten times. The data stem from a study of CD8+CD57+ T cells in acquired aplastic anemia. Investigators profiled TCR beta VDJ and CDR3 from genomic DNA template. Each CDR3 protein gets one entry after TCRdb re-called the reads with MiXCR. The sample lists around 190,000 distinct CDR3 sequences; 48% were seen once. An expansion of CD8+CD57+ cells by flow cytometry had been shown in patients chosen for sequencing. This sequence originates from a human donor with aplastic anemia. The sequencing sample was made of sorted CD4+, CD8+, or CD8+CD57+ T cells (not recorded which) from PBMCs.

This chain's CDR3 is CASSLGTSGGEQFF. CDR3 coding DNA: TGCGCCAGCAGTCTAGGGACTAGCGGGGGAGAGCAGTTCTTC. This chain uses TRBV10-1 with TRBJ2-1, with TRBD2 matching over 14 bases. CDR1 and CDR2 from the germline V gene are WNHNN and SYGVQD (reference sequence). J lost 10 bases, V lost 5 bases, and 4 bases had no gene match. The CDR3 contains 14 residues.